One sample yielded the 27 T cell receptor beta chains listed below, sequenced in a study of T-cell reconstitution after alpha-beta-depleted transplantation in children. This sample's TCRbeta library carried unique molecular identifier barcodes. MiXCR was run by TCRdb on the PCR reads, yielding one entry per CDR3 protein. The sample records over 550,000 distinct CDR3 sequences, over 9.5% being singletons. Specimen: PBMCs from the stem cell graft donor, collected from the stem cell graft. The receptor source for this set is a human donor who donated a stem cell graft to a child with acute myeloid leukemia.

This chain joins TRBV6-5 and TRBJ2-7, with 8 positions matching TRBD2. The CDR3 is made up of 15 amino acids. Germline loops: CDR1 MNHEY, CDR2 SVGAGI. The ends lost 2 bases at V and 3 bases at J; junction bases unmatched: 6. The CDR3 reads CASSYGTRDLYEQYF. The CDR3 DNA is TGTGCCAGCAGTTACGGGACTAGGGATCTCTACGAGCAGTACTTC.

The gene calls are TRBV12-3 or TRBV12-4 and TRBJ2-1; TRBD2 might be the D (6 bases). CDR3 length: 14 amino acids. V shed 6 bases and J shed 0 bases, with 9 bases lying between them. The CDR3 loop reads CASRNGSSYNEQFF. In nucleotides, the CDR3 is TGTGCCAGCAGAAACGGGAGCTCCTACAATGAGCAGTTCTTC.

This chain links TRBV30 with TRBJ2-7, with TRBD2 matching 10 bases. The CDR3 runs to 14 residues. J gave up 1 base and V 0 bases, and 0 bases lay outside the gene matches. Germline CDR1 GTSNPN, CDR2 SVGIG (reference sequence). The CDR3 DNA reads as TGTGCCTGGAGTGTTAGCGGGAGGTCCTACGAGCAGTACTTC. Its translation: CAWSVSGRSYEQYF. Complete variable domain (other parts from reference TRBV30 and TRBJ2-7): SQTIHQWPATLVQPVGSPLSLECTVEGTSNPNLYWYRQAAGRGLQLLFYSVGIGQISSEVPQNLSASRPQDRQFILSSKKLLLSDSGFYLCAWSVSGRSYEQYFGPGTRLTVT.

The chain combines TRBV29-1 with TRBJ2-7, with 9 bases that match TRBD2. This CDR3 is 14 amino acids long. Germline V gene data show CDR1 as SQVTM and CDR2 as ANQGSEA. After removal of 4 bases from V and 3 bases from J, the junction contained 7 bases not matched to a gene. CDR3 coding DNA: TGCAGCGTTGTGGTAGCGGGAGTCATCTACGAGCAGTACTTC. Its protein product is CSVVVAGVIYEQYF.

This clonotype was counted at least ten times. The chain carries TRBV2 and TRBJ2-1; D is perhaps TRBD2 (5 bases). The CDR3 totals 13 residues. Trimming stripped 5 bases from V and 5 bases from J, with 10 bases between. CDR1 is SNHLY, CDR2 FYNNEI, per germline. The CDR3 region is CASSQGLNNEQFF. The CDR3, as DNA: TGTGCCAGCAGTCAAGGACTGAACAATGAGCAGTTCTTC.

This clonotype was counted at least ten times. The V call is TRBV11-1, the J call TRBJ1-3, with 9 positions matching TRBD1. The CDR3 totals 18 residues. Germline assignment: CDR1 SGHAT and CDR2 FQDESV (reference sequence). The J segment lost 0 bases and the V segment lost 5 bases, leaving 11 bases of the junction unmatched. The DNA of the CDR3 is TGTGCCAGCAGCCTGGGACAGGGCTCTGATTTCTCTGGAAACACCATATATTTT. Its protein is CASSLGQGSDFSGNTIYF.

The table lists this clonotype with many counts. The genes are TRBV29-1 and TRBJ1-5; TRBD1 might be the D (6 bases). Germline V CDR1 and CDR2: SQVTM, ANQGSEA. Trimming took off 6 bases at V and 7 bases at J, with 13 bases between the two ends. The CDR3 spans 12 residues. CDR3 sequence (DNA): TGCAGCGTCCCAGGGGAAAACCAGCCCCAGCATTTT. This codes for CSVPGENQPQHF.

This clonotype was detected many times. This rearrangement joins TRBV7-2 to TRBJ1-1; D ambiguous. The CDR3 sequence is 13 residues long. The V and J ends lost 6 bases and 1 base respectively, with 9 bases between them. The germline CDR1 and CDR2 sequences are SGHTA and FQGNSA. The CDR3 reads CASSNQKNTEAFF. Written as DNA, the CDR3 is TGTGCCAGCAGTAACCAGAAGAACACTGAAGCTTTCTTT.

This rearrangement joins TRBV6-2 or TRBV6-3 to TRBJ2-3, with 8 bases identical to TRBD2. From germline, CDR1 is MNHEY and CDR2 SVGEGT. V lost 10 bases to trimming and J lost 3 bases; unmatched junction nucleotides: 9. The CDR3 has 14 residues. In nucleotides, the CDR3 is TGTGCCACCGTAAAAGCGGGAGTGACAGATACGCAGTATTTT. This gives the protein CATVKAGVTDTQYF.

The chain has TRBV11-2 and TRBJ1-3, with 11 bases aligning to TRBD1. CDR3 length: 16 amino acids. The J segment lost 4 bases and the V segment lost 5 bases, leaving 7 bases of the junction unmatched. Germline assignment: CDR1 SGHAT and CDR2 FQNNGV. CDR3 DNA sequence: TGTGCCAGCAGCCGGACAGGGGGCGATTCAGGAAACACCATATATTTT. Its translation is CASSRTGGDSGNTIYF. Full variable domain (rest looked up from reference TRBV11-2 and TRBJ1-3): EAGVAQSPRYKIIEKRQSVAFWCNPISGHATLYWYQQILGQGPKLLIQFQNNGVVDDSQLPKDRFSAERLKGVDSTLKIQPAKLEDSAVYLCASSRTGGDSGNTIYFGEGSWLTVV.

The chain is built from TRBV6-1 and TRBJ2-7; no reliable D call. CDR1 MNHNS and CDR2 SASEGT come from the germline V gene. The CDR3 contains 14 residues. V shed 6 bases and J shed 2 bases, with 14 bases lying between them. CDR3 nucleotide sequence: TGTGCCAGCAGCGCGACCCTACCACCCTACGAGCAGTACTTC. It yields the protein CASSATLPPYEQYF.

This clonotype was picked up a small number of times. This sequence joins TRBV20-1 and TRBJ2-1, with a weak D call TRBD2 (6 bases). The germline V and J ends were trimmed by 6 bases and 6 bases, with 18 bases remaining between them. This CDR3 region has 14 residues. Looked up from germline, CDR1 is DFQATT and CDR2 is SNEGSKA (reference sequence). The CDR3 loop reads CSAPIWAGGNEQFF. As DNA, the CDR3 is TGCAGTGCCCCCATCTGGGCCGGGGGCAATGAGCAGTTCTTC.

There are a few counts of this clonotype. V usage is TRBV29-1 and J usage is TRBJ1-2, with 12 bases identical to TRBD1. Germline CDR1 SQVTM, CDR2 ANQGSEA. The CDR3 sequence is 16 residues long. After removal of 5 bases from V and 8 bases from J, the junction contained 15 bases not matched to a gene. Here the CDR3 DNA reads TGCAGCGTTTGGGGGGACAGGGGGCGAGGGCCTCCCGGCTACACCTTC. Protein product: CSVWGDRGRGPPGYTF. Using reference TRBV29-1 and TRBJ1-2 for the parts outside the CDR3, the full variable domain is SAVISQKPSRDICQRGTSLTIQCQVDSQVTMMFWYRQQPGQSLTLIATANQGSEATYESGFVIDKFPISRPNLTFSTLTVSNMSPEDSSIYLCSVWGDRGRGPPGYTFGSGTRLTVV.

This chain uses TRBV7-9 with TRBJ1-1; TRBD1 agrees at 9 bases. Per the germline V gene, CDR1 is SEHNR and CDR2 is FQNEAQ (reference sequence). V shed 5 bases, J shed 3 bases, and the junction held 4 bases outside the gene matches. This CDR3 region has 14 residues. CDR3 amino acids: CASSPGQGHTEAFF. The CDR3 nucleotides read TGTGCCAGCAGCCCGGGACAGGGCCACACTGAAGCTTTCTTT.

The chain recombines TRBV6-2 or TRBV6-3 with TRBJ2-1, with 10 bases aligning to TRBD2. The CDR3 contains 14 residues. The trim removed 6 bases at V and 7 bases at J, leaving 6 bases unmatched. Germline V CDR1 and CDR2: MNHEY, SVGEGT. In DNA form, the CDR3 reads TGTGCCAGCAGCCTGGGACTAGCGCGAAATGAGCAGTTCTTC. Its translation is CASSLGLARNEQFF.

This clonotype has a handful of counts. The rearrangement links TRBV27 to TRBJ2-1; 9 nucleotides match TRBD1. Per germline, CDR1 MNHEY and CDR2 SMNVEV (reference sequence). This CDR3 is built from 14 residues. V dropped 6 bases and J dropped 6; count of bases not matched to a gene: 6. The DNA of the CDR3 is TGTGCCAGCAGAGGGGACAGGGCTTCCAATGAGCAGTTCTTC. This translates into CASRGDRASNEQFF.

This clonotype appeared many times. The chain has TRBV28 and TRBJ2-5; D gene unclear. This CDR3 region has 11 residues. V was cut by 8 bases and J by 1 base, with 5 bases left in between. CDR1 and CDR2 from the germline V gene are MDHEN and SYDVKM. CDR3 coding DNA: TGTGCCAGCGGGCTCCAAGAGACCCAGTACTTC. This sequence encodes CASGLQETQYF.

This clonotype came up a few times. The chain combines TRBV24-1 with TRBJ2-7; TRBD2 matches at 14 bases. CDR1 is KGHDR, CDR2 SFDVKD, per germline. The V gene end was trimmed by 3 bases and the J gene end by 2 bases; junction bases not matched to a gene: 2. The CDR3 spans 16 residues. CDR3 nucleotide sequence: TGTGCCACCAGTGATCCGACTAGCGGGAGGGCCTACGAGCAGTACTTC. It codes for CATSDPTSGRAYEQYF.

This clonotype turned up a few times. The genes are TRBV2 and TRBJ2-7; D gene uncertain. Germline CDR1 is SNHLY and CDR2 is FYNNEI. This CDR3 has 13 amino acids. Between the trimmed V and J ends, which lost 3 bases and 0 bases, there was a span of 6 bases. CDR3 DNA sequence: TGTGCCAGCAGTGACAGTTACTCCTACGAGCAGTACTTC. Amino acids: CASSDSYSYEQYF.

This chain links TRBV7-3 with TRBJ2-1, with 9 positions matching TRBD1. Germline V gene data show CDR1 as SGHTA and CDR2 as FQGTGA. This CDR3 is built from 15 residues. Trimming at V came to 5 bases and at J to 7 bases, leaving 9 bases not matched to a gene. The CDR3: CASSPPGQGKNEQFF. For the CDR3, the DNA is TGTGCCAGCAGCCCACCGGGACAGGGAAAAAATGAGCAGTTCTTC.

In its sample, this clonotype was seen a few times. This sequence joins TRBV7-9 and TRBJ2-4; D is possibly TRBD1 or TRBD2 (5 bases each). This CDR3 is built from 16 residues. Germline V gives CDR1 SEHNR, CDR2 FQNEAQ (reference sequence). V was trimmed by 4 bases and J by 2 bases, leaving 15 bases between them. In DNA form, the CDR3 reads TGTGCCAGCAGCTCAGAGGGGCAGGGAACCAAAAACATTCAGTACTTC. Its translation: CASSSEGQGTKNIQYF. Full variable domain (remainder filled in from reference TRBV7-9 and TRBJ2-4): DTGVSQNPRHKITKRGQNVTFRCDPISEHNRLYWYRQTLGQGPEFLTYFQNEAQLEKSRLLSDRFSAERPKGSFSTLEIQRTEQGDSAMYLCASSSEGQGTKNIQYFGAGTRLSVL.

The chain uses TRBV5-1 and TRBJ1-1; D not resolved. Germline CDR1 SGHRS, CDR2 YFSETQ. Between the trimmed V and J ends, which lost 5 bases and 4 bases, there was a span of 6 bases. The CDR3 contains 11 residues. The CDR3 loop is CASRVGTEAFF. The CDR3 bases are TGCGCCAGCAGAGTAGGCACTGAAGCTTTCTTT.

This clonotype was counted between two and nine times. The chain couples TRBV5-1 to TRBJ1-2; TRBD1 agrees at 7 bases. This CDR3 is built from 13 residues. After removal of 4 bases from V and 8 bases from J, the junction contained 8 bases not matched to a gene. Germline lookup yields CDR1 SGHRS and CDR2 YFSETQ. CDR3 coding DNA: TGCGCCAGCAGCAACCGACAGGGTATGGGCTACACCTTC. Its translation is CASSNRQGMGYTF.

The V gene is TRBV7-9, the J gene TRBJ1-2; D not resolved. Germline CDR1 and CDR2: SEHNR and FQNEAQ (reference sequence). V was shortened by 1 base and J by 8 bases, with 17 bases between the two germline ends. This CDR3 contains 15 residues. This CDR3 reads CASSLVESLGFGYTF. The CDR3 DNA reads as TGTGCCAGCAGCTTAGTGGAAAGTTTGGGGTTCGGCTACACCTTC.

In this sample, this clonotype turned up a few times. The chain links TRBV9 to TRBJ2-7; 12 bases are a match to TRBD2. The CDR3 totals 16 residues. Germline loops: CDR1 SGDLS, CDR2 YYNGEE. The J segment lost 1 base and the V segment lost 4 bases, leaving 6 bases of the junction unmatched. The CDR3 loop is CASSPTSGSYSYEQYF. The CDR3 region has the DNA TGTGCCAGCAGCCCGACTAGCGGGAGTTATTCCTACGAGCAGTACTTC.

The sample holds many counts of this clonotype. The V and J genes are TRBV4-2 and TRBJ2-1; D is undetermined. Looked up from germline, CDR1 is LGHNA and CDR2 is YNFKEQ. The V end was cut by 6 bases, the J end by 8 bases, with 11 bases between. The CDR3 runs to 12 residues. This CDR3 reads CASRTVSDEQFF. CDR3 nucleotides: TGTGCCAGCAGGACGGTCAGCGATGAGCAGTTCTTC.

This clonotype was seen many times. The chain carries TRBV5-1 and TRBJ1-1, with D perhaps matching TRBD1 (6 bases). Trimming took off 4 bases at V and 2 bases at J, with 15 bases between the two ends. Germline values: CDR1 SGHRS, CDR2 YFSETQ. The CDR3 is 15 amino acids. For the CDR3, the DNA is TGCGCCAGCAGCGCGGCTCAGGGGTCCAACACTGAAGCTTTCTTT. Its protein product is CASSAAQGSNTEAFF.